This entry lists 28 T cell receptor beta chains sequenced from one sample in a study of blood T cell repertoires in COVID-19. The table came from immunoSEQ multiplex PCR; TCRdb's copy has only in-frame clones and leaves some out. The sample has about 88,000 clones, over 80% seen once. The source material was peripheral blood. These receptors were taken from a man older than 75 with acute or convalescent COVID-19.

The V gene is TRBV18, the J gene TRBJ2-5; D unresolved. Trimming shortened V by 2 bases and J by 3 bases, and 7 bases separated the two germline ends. The CDR3 has 13 amino acids. CDR1 and CDR2 from the germline V gene are KGHSH and LQKENI. CDR3 loop: CASSPGDKETQYF. Here the CDR3 DNA reads TGTGCCAGCTCACCAGGAGATAAAGAGACCCAGTACTTC.

The chain employs TRBV9 and TRBJ1-1, with D hard to call. Germline loops: CDR1 SGDLS, CDR2 YYNGEE. The CDR3 loop spans 13 amino acids. Deletions cut 4 bases from V and 0 bases from J, with 7 bases between. CDR3 sequence: CASSLTLNTEAFF. In nucleotides, the CDR3 is TGTGCCAGCAGCCTCACACTGAACACTGAAGCTTTCTTT.

CDR3 nucleotide sequence: TGTGCCAGCAGTGACTCCCCGGGGAGTGGGGGCGTCCGCCCCTACGAGCAGTACTTC. It codes for CASSDSPGSGGVRPYEQYF. The J gene is TRBJ2-7, the V gene TRBV2; maybe TRBD1 (6 bases). This CDR3 has 19 residues. Trimming took 3 bases from V and 2 from J, leaving 26 bases between them. CDR1 and CDR2 from the germline V gene are SNHLY and FYNNEI.

The chain carries TRBV7-8 and TRBJ2-2, with TRBD2 matching 7 bases. The V and J ends lost 0 bases and 4 bases, in that order; junction bases with no gene match: 2. This CDR3 spans 15 amino acids. The germline gives CDR1 SGHVS, CDR2 FQNEAQ. This CDR3 is CASSLAGGSTGELFF. The CDR3 bases are TGTGCCAGCAGCTTAGCGGGAGGGTCCACCGGGGAGCTGTTTTTT.

The chain combines TRBV9 with TRBJ1-2; possible D gene TRBD1, 6 bases. Trimming stripped 6 bases from V and 8 bases from J, with 14 bases between. Germline V gives CDR1 SGDLS, CDR2 YYNGEE. The CDR3 totals 12 residues. DNA for the CDR3: TGTGCCAGCACGCGACAGGAGGAGGGCTACACCTTC. Translation gives CASTRQEEGYTF. Combining the CDR3 with reference TRBV9 and TRBJ1-2 gives the whole variable domain DSGVTQTPKHLITATGQRVTLRCSPRSGDLSVYWYQQSLDQGLQFLIQYYNGEERAKGNILERFSAQQFPDLHSELNLSSLELGDSALYFCASTRQEEGYTFGSGTRLTVV.

The rearrangement uses TRBV19 and TRBJ1-2; no clear D gene. Germline CDR1 is LNHDA and CDR2 is SQIVND (reference sequence). Deletions cut 6 bases from V and 7 bases from J, with 12 bases between. The CDR3 runs 12 residues. This chain's CDR3 is CASRTPGSGYTF. The CDR3 coding sequence is TGTGCCAGTAGGACGCCCGGGAGTGGCTACACCTTC.

The rearrangement links TRBV5-5 to TRBJ2-7, with D tentatively TRBD2 (7 bases). Germline V gene data show CDR1 as SGHKS and CDR2 as YYEKEE (reference sequence). There are 15 residues in the CDR3. V shed 1 base and J shed 2 bases, with 13 bases lying between them. This CDR3 reads CASSLSGGIAYEQYF. CDR3 coding DNA: TGTGCCAGCAGCTTGTCGGGGGGCATCGCCTACGAGCAGTACTTC.

The chain recombines TRBV18 with TRBJ1-1, with 7 bases identical to TRBD1. The germline V gene has CDR1 KGHSH and CDR2 LQKENI. Trimming cost V 1 base and J 3 bases; bases outside gene matches: 2. This CDR3 spans 14 amino acids. CDR3 loop: CASSPQGADTEAFF. As DNA, the CDR3 is TGTGCCAGCTCACCACAGGGGGCAGACACTGAAGCTTTCTTT.

The V call is TRBV19, the J call TRBJ1-2, with D unclear. Germline CDR1 LNHDA, CDR2 SQIVND (reference sequence). The CDR3 has 14 residues. V was pared by 3 bases and J by 5 bases, with 13 bases between. CDR3 sequence: CASSMASGGYGYTF. The CDR3 DNA follows: TGTGCCAGTAGTATGGCTTCCGGAGGATATGGCTACACCTTC.

V and J are TRBV12-3 or TRBV12-4 and TRBJ1-2; D gene ambiguous. The CDR3 is made up of 12 amino acids. The V and J ends lost 8 bases and 8 bases respectively, with 15 bases between them. The CDR3 loop reads CASGYVGGGYTF. CDR3 DNA sequence: TGTGCCAGCGGATACGTGGGAGGGGGCTACACCTTC.

The rearrangement links TRBV14 to TRBJ1-2; 9 bases line up with TRBD1. The junction had 7 bases not matched to a gene; V was cut back by 4 bases and J by 4 bases. In germline, CDR1 is SGHDN, CDR2 FVKESK. This CDR3 has 15 amino acids. For the CDR3, the DNA is TGTGCCAGCAGCCGAGCCCCGGGACAGGGCTATGGCTACACCTTC. Its protein product is CASSRAPGQGYGYTF.

This sequence joins TRBV28 and TRBJ1-1, with D unclear. This CDR3 has 15 amino acids. Germline CDR1 reads MDHEN; CDR2 reads SYDVKM. V lost 5 bases and J lost 5, with 18 bases in between. The CDR3: CASSQWAMGKTEAFF. The CDR3 bases are TGTGCCAGCAGTCAATGGGCCATGGGTAAGACTGAAGCTTTCTTT.

The V and J genes are TRBV30 and TRBJ1-2; D is unresolved. In germline, CDR1 is GTSNPN, CDR2 SVGIG (reference sequence). The CDR3 totals 13 residues. Deletions cut 1 base from V and 7 bases from J, with 13 bases between. Here the CDR3 DNA reads TGTGCCTGGAGTGGCCAGATGCGGGGTGGCTACACCTTC. Translated, it gives CAWSGQMRGGYTF.

CDR3 protein: CASSIRDRGSGELFF. DNA for the CDR3: TGTGCCAGCAGCATCCGGGACAGGGGTTCCGGGGAGCTGTTTTTT. The V gene is TRBV5-8, the J gene TRBJ2-2; 10 bases are a match to TRBD1. Germline V gives CDR1 SGHTS, CDR2 YDEGEE. The V and J ends lost 4 bases and 6 bases, in that order; junction bases with no gene match: 6. This CDR3 spans 15 amino acids.

V gene TRBV19 combines with J gene TRBJ1-6; 8 bases align to TRBD1. Germline CDR1 and CDR2: LNHDA and SQIVND (reference sequence). Trimming took 5 bases from V and 0 from J; bases not matched to a gene: 3. This CDR3 is 16 amino acids long. CDR3 sequence reads: CASSRTGSSYNSPLHF. The CDR3 DNA is TGTGCCAGTAGTCGGACAGGGAGCTCCTATAATTCACCCCTCCACTTT. Variable domain in full (rest from reference TRBV19 and TRBJ1-6): DGGITQSPKYLFRKEGQNVTLSCEQNLNHDAMYWYRQDPGQGLRLIYYSQIVNDFQKGDIAEGYSVSREKKESFPLTVTSAQKNPTAFYLCASSRTGSSYNSPLHFGNGTRLTVT.

The chain uses TRBV5-6 and TRBJ2-1; 9 positions agree with TRBD1. The CDR3 is made up of 19 amino acids. Germline CDR1 and CDR2: SGHDT and YYEEEE. The V segment lost 2 bases and the J segment 1 base; nucleotides outside the gene matches: 13. The DNA of the CDR3 is TGTGCCAGCAGCTTCCGGCGGACAGGGGACGCCCGATCCTACAATGAGCAGTTCTTC. It translates to CASSFRRTGDARSYNEQFF.

The rearrangement joins TRBV12-1 to TRBJ2-7; the DNA was not compared with TRBD1, the D call given in the table. TRBV12-1 is a pseudogene. CDR3 length: 14 amino acids. CDR3 DNA sequence: TGTGCCAGCAGCGTACACAGGAGTCCCTACGAGCAGTACTTC. It translates to CASSVHRSPYEQYF.

This chain links TRBV7-3 with TRBJ2-1; the match to TRBD1 covers 7 bases. This CDR3 spans 15 amino acids. Germline CDR1 is SGHTA and CDR2 is FQGTGA. V trimming: 2 bases; J trimming: 9 bases; junction bases outside the gene matches: 10. The CDR3 loop reads CASSLAQTGLSEQFF. The CDR3 DNA follows: TGTGCCAGCAGCTTAGCGCAGACAGGGCTGAGTGAGCAGTTCTTC.

V gene TRBV7-2 combines with J gene TRBJ2-3; no definite D call. The CDR3 extends over 15 amino acids. V gave up 4 bases and J gave up 2 bases, with 13 bases separating them. Germline V lookup: CDR1 SGHTA, CDR2 FQGNSA. The CDR3 region is CASSYQVRPTDTQYF. DNA for the CDR3: TGTGCCAGCAGCTATCAGGTCCGGCCCACAGATACGCAGTATTTT.

The chain combines TRBV4-1 with TRBJ1-2, with no clear D. The length of the CDR3 is 15 residues. With 2 bases removed from V and 7 bases from J, the gap between germline ends came to 17 bases. CDR1 and CDR2 from the germline V gene are MGHRA and YSYEKL. The CDR3 sequence: CASSQSDSKRFGYTF. For the CDR3, the DNA is TGCGCCAGCAGCCAAAGTGATTCTAAGCGCTTTGGCTACACCTTC.

This chain links TRBV5-1 with TRBJ2-2; the D gene is possibly TRBD1 (6 bases). Germline V gene sequence: CDR1 SGHRS, CDR2 YFSETQ. The CDR3 consists of 17 residues. Deletions cut 3 bases from V and 2 bases from J, with 17 bases between. CDR3 DNA sequence: TGCGCCAGCAGCTCGGACAGCGCATCCGTAAACACCGGGGAGCTGTTTTTT. Amino acids: CASSSDSASVNTGELFF.

This chain links TRBV5-1 with TRBJ1-5; D is ambiguous. V was pared by 0 bases and J by 3 bases, with 7 bases between. Germline V gene lookup returns CDR1 SGHRS and CDR2 YFSETQ. This CDR3 is 14 amino acids long. The CDR3 reads CASSLGQINQPQHF. The CDR3 nucleotides are TGCGCCAGCAGCTTGGGGCAGATCAATCAGCCCCAGCATTTT.

V is TRBV14 and J is TRBJ2-7; TRBD1 matches at 8 bases. The V and J ends lost 5 bases and 3 bases, in that order; junction bases with no gene match: 9. Germline CDR1 SGHDN, CDR2 FVKESK. The CDR3 is made up of 15 amino acids. The DNA for the CDR3 is TGTGCCAGCAGCTACCGACAGGGGTCGGGCTACGAGCAGTACTTC. Translating it yields CASSYRQGSGYEQYF.

This sequence joins TRBV18 and TRBJ1-1; 9 bases fit TRBD1. CDR1 is KGHSH and CDR2 is LQKENI in the germline V gene. There are 15 residues in the CDR3. J gave up 3 bases and V 3 bases, and 5 bases lay outside the gene matches. The CDR3 region has the DNA TGTGCCAGCTCACCTCGGACAGGGGTCGACACTGAAGCTTTCTTT. Translating it yields CASSPRTGVDTEAFF. The entire variable domain, with the rest obtained from reference TRBV18 and TRBJ1-1, is as follows: NAGVMQNPRHLVRRRGQEARLRCSPMKGHSHVYWYRQLPEEGLKFMVYLQKENIIDESGMPKERFSAEFPKEGPSILRIQQVVRGDSAAYFCASSPRTGVDTEAFFGQGTRLTVV.

The rearrangement links TRBV6-5 to TRBJ2-1; 13 nucleotides line up with TRBD2. Unmatched junction bases numbered 4, after V lost 0 bases and J lost 11 bases. There are 15 residues in the CDR3. Germline CDR1 and CDR2: MNHEY and SVGAGI. The CDR3 here is CASSYSGTSGNKQFF. As DNA, the CDR3 is TGTGCCAGCAGTTACTCCGGGACTAGCGGGAACAAGCAGTTCTTC.

This chain uses TRBV5-4 with TRBJ1-1, with a tentative D call TRBD1 (6 bases). This CDR3 is built from 14 residues. The V and J ends lost 0 bases and 3 bases respectively, with 9 bases between them. CDR1 and CDR2 from the germline V gene are SGHNT and YYREEE (reference sequence). CDR3 coding DNA: TGTGCCAGCAGCTTGGTAGGGGGTGACACTGAAGCTTTCTTT. As protein: CASSLVGGDTEAFF.

This chain uses TRBV12-3 or TRBV12-4 with TRBJ2-7, with 8 bases that match TRBD1. The CDR3 loop spans 12 amino acids. V was clipped by 8 bases and J by 5 bases; unmatched bases: 5. The CDR3 here is CASPDRAHEQYF. The CDR3 DNA reads TGTGCCAGCCCGGACAGGGCACACGAGCAGTACTTC.

The CDR3 loop reads CASSATGKGDTQYF. CDR3 DNA: TGTGCCAGCAGCGCAACGGGAAAAGGGGATACGCAGTATTTT. The chain recombines TRBV7-9 with TRBJ2-3; a possible D gene is TRBD2 (5 bases). This CDR3 spans 14 amino acids. Germline CDR1 SEHNR, CDR2 FQNEAQ (reference sequence). V was shortened by 5 bases and J by 6 bases, with 15 bases between the two germline ends.